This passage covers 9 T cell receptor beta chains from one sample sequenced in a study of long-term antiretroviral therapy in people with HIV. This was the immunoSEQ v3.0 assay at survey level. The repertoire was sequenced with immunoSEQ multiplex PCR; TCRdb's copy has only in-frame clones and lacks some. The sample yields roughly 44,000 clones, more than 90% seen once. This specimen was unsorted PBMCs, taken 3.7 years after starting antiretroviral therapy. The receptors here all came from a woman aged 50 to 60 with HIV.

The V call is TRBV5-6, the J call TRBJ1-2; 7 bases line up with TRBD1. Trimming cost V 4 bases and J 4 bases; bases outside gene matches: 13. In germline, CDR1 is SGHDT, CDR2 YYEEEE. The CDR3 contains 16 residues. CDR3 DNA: TGTGCCAGCAGCATAGGACAGGCACGACTCGGCTATGGCTACACCTTC. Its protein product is CASSIGQARLGYGYTF.

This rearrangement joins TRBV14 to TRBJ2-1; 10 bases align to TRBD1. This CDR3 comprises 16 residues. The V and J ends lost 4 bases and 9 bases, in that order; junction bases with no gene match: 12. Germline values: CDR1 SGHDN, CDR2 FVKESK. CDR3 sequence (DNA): TGTGCCAGCAGCCTGAGGGGAGACAGGGGGCGAAGTGAGCAGTTCTTC. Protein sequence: CASSLRGDRGRSEQFF.

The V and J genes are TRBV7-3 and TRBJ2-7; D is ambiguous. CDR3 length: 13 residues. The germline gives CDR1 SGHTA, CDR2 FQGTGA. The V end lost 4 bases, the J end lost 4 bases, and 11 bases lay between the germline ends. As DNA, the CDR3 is TGTGCCAGCAGCTCTCTGGCTGGGTACGAGCAGTACTTC. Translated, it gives CASSSLAGYEQYF. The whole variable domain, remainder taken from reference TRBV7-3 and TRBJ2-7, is GAGVSQTPSNKVTEKGKYVELRCDPISGHTALYWYRQSLGQGPEFLIYFQGTGAADDSGLPNDRFFAVRPEGSVSTLKIQRTERGDSAVYLCASSSLAGYEQYFGPGTRLTVT.

The CDR3 DNA is TGTGCCAGCAGCTTAGCACCGGTAACTGAAGCTTTCTTT. It specifies CASSLAPVTEAFF. The chain carries TRBV7-9 and TRBJ1-1, with no clear D. Germline V gene lookup returns CDR1 SEHNR and CDR2 FQNEAQ (reference sequence). The CDR3 consists of 13 residues. Trimming pared 0 bases from V and 5 bases from J, leaving 7 bases between.

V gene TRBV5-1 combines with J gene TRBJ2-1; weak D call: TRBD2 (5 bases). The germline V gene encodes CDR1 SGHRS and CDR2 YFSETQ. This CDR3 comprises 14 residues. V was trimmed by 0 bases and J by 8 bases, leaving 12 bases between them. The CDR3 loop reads CASSLGDYRDEQFF. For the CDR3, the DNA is TGCGCCAGCAGCTTGGGCGACTATAGAGATGAGCAGTTCTTC. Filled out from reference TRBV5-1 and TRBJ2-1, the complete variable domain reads KAGVTQTPRYLIKTRGQQVTLSCSPISGHRSVSWYQQTPGQGLQFLFEYFSETQRNKGNFPGRFSGRQFSNSRSEMNVSTLELGDSALYLCASSLGDYRDEQFFGPGTRLTVL.

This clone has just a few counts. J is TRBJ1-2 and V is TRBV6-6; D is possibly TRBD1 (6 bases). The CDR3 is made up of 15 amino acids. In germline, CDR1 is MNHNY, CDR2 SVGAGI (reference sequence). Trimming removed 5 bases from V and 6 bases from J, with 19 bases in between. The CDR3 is CASSISRGAGDGYTF. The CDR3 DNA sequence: TGTGCCAGCAGTATAAGTCGGGGGGCTGGGGATGGCTACACCTTC.

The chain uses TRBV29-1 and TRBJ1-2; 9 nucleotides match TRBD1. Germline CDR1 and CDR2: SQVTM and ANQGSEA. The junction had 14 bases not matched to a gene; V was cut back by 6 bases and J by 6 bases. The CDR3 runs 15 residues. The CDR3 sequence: CSVPGQGTSIHGYTF. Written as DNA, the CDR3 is TGCAGCGTCCCGGGACAGGGAACCTCAATTCATGGCTACACCTTC.

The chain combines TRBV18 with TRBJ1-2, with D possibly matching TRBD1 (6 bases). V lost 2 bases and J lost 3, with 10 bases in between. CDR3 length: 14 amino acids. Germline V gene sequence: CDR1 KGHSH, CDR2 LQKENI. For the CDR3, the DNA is TGTGCCAGCTCACCAGCACAGGGCGACTATGGCTACACCTTC. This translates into CASSPAQGDYGYTF.

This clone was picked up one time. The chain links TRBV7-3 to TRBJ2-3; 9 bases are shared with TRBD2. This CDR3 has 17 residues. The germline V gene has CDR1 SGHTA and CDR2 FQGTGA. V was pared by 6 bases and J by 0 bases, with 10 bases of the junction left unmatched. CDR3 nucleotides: TGTGCCAGCAGTCCCCACATAGCGGGGGAGAGCACAGATACGCAGTATTTT. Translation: CASSPHIAGESTDTQYF.